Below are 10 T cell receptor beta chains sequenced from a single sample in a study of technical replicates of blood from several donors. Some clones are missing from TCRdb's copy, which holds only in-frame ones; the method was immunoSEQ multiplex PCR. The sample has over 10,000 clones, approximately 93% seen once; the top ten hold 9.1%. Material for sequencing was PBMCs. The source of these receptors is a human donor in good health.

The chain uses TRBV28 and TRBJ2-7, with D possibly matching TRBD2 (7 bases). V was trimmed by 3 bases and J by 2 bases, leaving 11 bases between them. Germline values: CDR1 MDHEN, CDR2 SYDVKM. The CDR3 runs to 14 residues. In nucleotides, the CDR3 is TGTGCCAGCAGTTTCGGGGGGCGCCCCTACGAGCAGTACTTC. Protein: CASSFGGRPYEQYF.

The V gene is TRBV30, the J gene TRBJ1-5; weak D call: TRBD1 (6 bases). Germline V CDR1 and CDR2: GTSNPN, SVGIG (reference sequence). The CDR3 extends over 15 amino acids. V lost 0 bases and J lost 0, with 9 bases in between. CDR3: CAWSVGTNSNQPQHF. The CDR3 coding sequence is TGTGCCTGGAGTGTTGGGACAAATAGCAATCAGCCCCAGCATTTT.

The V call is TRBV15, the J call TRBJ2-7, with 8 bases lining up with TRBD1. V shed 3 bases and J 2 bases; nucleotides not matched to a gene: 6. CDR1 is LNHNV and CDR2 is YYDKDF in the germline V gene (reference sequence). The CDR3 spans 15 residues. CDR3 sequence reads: CATSRYRDRPYEQYF. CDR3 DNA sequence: TGTGCCACCAGCAGGTACCGGGACAGGCCCTACGAGCAGTACTTC.

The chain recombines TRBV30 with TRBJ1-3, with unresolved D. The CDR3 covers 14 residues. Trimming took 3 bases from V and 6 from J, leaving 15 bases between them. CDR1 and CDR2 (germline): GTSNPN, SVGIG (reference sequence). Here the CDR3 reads CAWREVLGENTIYF. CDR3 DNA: TGTGCCTGGAGAGAGGTTTTGGGTGAAAACACCATATATTTT. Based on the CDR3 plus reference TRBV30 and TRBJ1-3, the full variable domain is SQTIHQWPATLVQPVGSPLSLECTVEGTSNPNLYWYRQAAGRGLQLLFYSVGIGQISSEVPQNLSASRPQDRQFILSSKKLLLSDSGFYLCAWREVLGENTIYFGEGSWLTVV.

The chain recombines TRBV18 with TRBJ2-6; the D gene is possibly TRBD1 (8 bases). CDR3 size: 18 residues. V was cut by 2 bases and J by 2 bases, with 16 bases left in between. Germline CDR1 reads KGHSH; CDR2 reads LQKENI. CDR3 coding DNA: TGTGCCAGCTCACCATACGGACAGGGAGGGGCTGGGGCCAACGTCCTGACTTTC. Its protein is CASSPYGQGGAGANVLTF.

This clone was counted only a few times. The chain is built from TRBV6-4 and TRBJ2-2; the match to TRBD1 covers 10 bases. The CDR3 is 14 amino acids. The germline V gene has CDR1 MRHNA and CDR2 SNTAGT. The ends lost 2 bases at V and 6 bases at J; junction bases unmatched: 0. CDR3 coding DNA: TGTGCCAGCAGTGACGGACAGGGGGCCGGGGAGCTGTTTTTT. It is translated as CASSDGQGAGELFF.

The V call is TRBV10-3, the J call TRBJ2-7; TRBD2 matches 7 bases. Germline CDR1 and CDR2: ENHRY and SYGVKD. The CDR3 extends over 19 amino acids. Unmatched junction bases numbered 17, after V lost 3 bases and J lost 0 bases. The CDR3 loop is CAISEFSGLAVQSSYEQYF. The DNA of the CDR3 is TGTGCCATCAGTGAATTCTCCGGGCTAGCGGTTCAAAGCTCCTACGAGCAGTACTTC.

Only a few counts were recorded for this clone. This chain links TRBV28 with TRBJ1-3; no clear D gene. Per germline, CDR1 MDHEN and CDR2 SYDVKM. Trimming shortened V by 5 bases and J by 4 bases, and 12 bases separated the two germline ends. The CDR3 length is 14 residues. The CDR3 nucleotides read TGTGCCAGCAGTGACGGGAGTCGGGGAAACACCATATATTTT. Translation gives CASSDGSRGNTIYF.

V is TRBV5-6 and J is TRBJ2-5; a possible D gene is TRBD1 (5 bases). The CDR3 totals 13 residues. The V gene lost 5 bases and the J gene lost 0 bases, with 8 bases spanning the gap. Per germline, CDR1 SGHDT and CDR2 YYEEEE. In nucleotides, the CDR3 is TGTGCCAGCAGAAACAGGAACCAAGAGACCCAGTACTTC. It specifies CASRNRNQETQYF.

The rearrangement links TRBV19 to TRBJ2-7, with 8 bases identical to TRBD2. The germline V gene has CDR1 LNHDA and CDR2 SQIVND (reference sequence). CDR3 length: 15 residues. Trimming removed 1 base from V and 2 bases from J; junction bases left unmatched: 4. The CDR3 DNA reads TGTGCCAGTAGTATAGCACTAGCGGCACCCTACGAGCAGTACTTC. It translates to CASSIALAAPYEQYF. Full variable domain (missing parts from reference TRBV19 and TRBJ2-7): DGGITQSPKYLFRKEGQNVTLSCEQNLNHDAMYWYRQDPGQGLRLIYYSQIVNDFQKGDIAEGYSVSREKKESFPLTVTSAQKNPTAFYLCASSIALAAPYEQYFGPGTRLTVT.